Listed here are 28 T cell receptor beta chains from one sample, sequenced in a study of CD8 T cells in Susac syndrome. RNA, at about 0.45 to 1 ug, was reverse transcribed with random hexamers. TCRdb redid the calling of the immunoSEQ multiplex PCR reads with MiXCR, one entry per CDR3 protein. The sample lists approximately 190,000 distinct CDR3 sequences; roughly 95% were seen once. The sequencing sample was made of CD4+ T cells from PBMCs. These receptors came from a human donor with Susac syndrome.

The chain uses TRBV29-1 and TRBJ2-7, with D unresolved. The germline V and J ends were trimmed by 7 bases and 5 bases, with 15 bases remaining between them. CDR1 and CDR2 from the germline V gene are SQVTM and ANQGSEA. There are 12 residues in the CDR3. The CDR3: CSAGWGVNEQYF. CDR3 nucleotide sequence: TGCAGCGCCGGATGGGGTGTCAACGAGCAGTACTTC.

The chain links TRBV7-9 to TRBJ1-6; no clear D gene. The V and J ends lost 5 bases and 8 bases respectively, with 10 bases between them. The CDR3 length is 13 residues. Germline V gives CDR1 SEHNR, CDR2 FQNEAQ (reference sequence). DNA for the CDR3: TGTGCCAGCAGCATTCATGCGGATTCACCCCTCCACTTT. Translated, it gives CASSIHADSPLHF. Combining the CDR3 with reference TRBV7-9 and TRBJ1-6 gives the whole variable domain DTGVSQNPRHKITKRGQNVTFRCDPISEHNRLYWYRQTLGQGPEFLTYFQNEAQLEKSRLLSDRFSAERPKGSFSTLEIQRTEQGDSAMYLCASSIHADSPLHFGNGTRLTVT.

The chain recombines TRBV2 with TRBJ2-7, with D possibly matching TRBD2 (6 bases). The germline V gene encodes CDR1 SNHLY and CDR2 FYNNEI. The ends were cut back, 7 bases at V and 1 base at J, with 14 bases in the middle. The CDR3 runs to 14 residues. The CDR3 sequence is CASNGRGISYEQYF. Written as DNA, the CDR3 is TGTGCCAGCAACGGACGGGGGATATCCTACGAGCAGTACTTC.

This sequence joins TRBV19 and TRBJ1-5; D may be TRBD1 (6 bases). CDR1 is LNHDA and CDR2 is SQIVND in the germline V gene (reference sequence). Trimming removed 5 bases from V and 9 bases from J, with 20 bases in between. This CDR3 is built from 15 residues. The CDR3 reads CASSGRDTGRGPQHF. In nucleotides, the CDR3 is TGTGCCAGTAGTGGACGGGACACCGGGCGGGGGCCCCAGCATTTT.

The chain carries TRBV29-1 and TRBJ2-2, with D tentatively TRBD2 (5 bases). With 3 bases removed from V and 4 bases from J, the gap between germline ends came to 12 bases. CDR1 is SQVTM, CDR2 ANQGSEA, per germline. This CDR3 has 14 residues. DNA of the CDR3: TGCAGCGTTGAGAGGGCAGAGACCACCGGGGAGCTGTTTTTT. Its translation is CSVERAETTGELFF.

The rearrangement links TRBV3-1 to TRBJ2-5, with 10 positions matching TRBD2. Germline loops: CDR1 LGHDT, CDR2 YNNKEL (reference sequence). Trimming at V came to 10 bases and at J to 2 bases, leaving 22 bases not matched to a gene. CDR3 length: 19 residues. The CDR3 nucleotides are TGTGCCACCATAAAGACGCCCCTAGCGGGGGCCAGGGGGCAAGAGACCCAGTACTTC. Protein sequence: CATIKTPLAGARGQETQYF.

The chain recombines TRBV27 with TRBJ2-7; unclear D gene. Per germline, CDR1 MNHEY and CDR2 SMNVEV (reference sequence). The CDR3 consists of 15 residues. Deletions cut 3 bases from V and 5 bases from J, with 17 bases between. The CDR3 reads CASSLIRTLRDEQYF. CDR3 coding DNA: TGTGCCAGCAGTTTGATCCGCACGCTTCGCGACGAGCAGTACTTC.

This chain connects TRBV6-1 to TRBJ2-7; D uncertain. The CDR3 sequence is 11 residues long. The germline CDR1 and CDR2 sequences are MNHNS and SASEGT. V lost 6 bases and J lost 6, with 9 bases in between. This CDR3 is CASRPNFEQYF. The CDR3 DNA follows: TGTGCCAGCAGGCCGAACTTCGAGCAGTACTTC.

The chain combines TRBV20-1 with TRBJ2-1; D possibly corresponds to TRBD2 (6 bases). V was pared by 7 bases and J by 6 bases, with 16 bases between. The CDR3 is 13 amino acids. The germline V gene has CDR1 DFQATT and CDR2 SNEGSKA (reference sequence). The CDR3 DNA follows: TGCAGTGGTAGGAGGGCCCCGGTCAATGAGCAGTTCTTC. Its protein is CSGRRAPVNEQFF.

The V and J genes are TRBV7-9 and TRBJ2-7; D might be TRBD1 or TRBD2, each matching 6 bases. Per the germline V gene, CDR1 is SEHNR and CDR2 is FQNEAQ (reference sequence). The CDR3 runs to 14 residues. Trimming pared 5 bases from V and 3 bases from J, leaving 14 bases between. The DNA of the CDR3 is TGTGCCAGCAGCGGGCCGGGGGCTCTCTACGAGCAGTACTTC. It translates to CASSGPGALYEQYF.

The DNA of the CDR3 is TGTGCCAGCAGTGAATCGTTTGGGTCCTACTACGAGCAGTACTTC. The encoded protein is CASSESFGSYYEQYF. The V and J genes are TRBV2 and TRBJ2-7; D ambiguous. The CDR3 is 15 residues long. Per the germline V gene, CDR1 is SNHLY and CDR2 is FYNNEI. V dropped 2 bases and J dropped 3 bases, with 14 bases sitting between them.

This clonotype has more than one count but fewer than ten. V usage is TRBV9 and J usage is TRBJ1-2, with a weak D call TRBD1 (6 bases). With 8 bases removed from V and 6 bases from J, the gap between germline ends came to 23 bases. The CDR3 is 15 residues long. The germline V gene has CDR1 SGDLS and CDR2 YYNGEE. CDR3 in DNA: TGTGCCAGTTCCGGGGGGGGCGCGGCACTAGATGGCTACACCTTC. Protein: CASSGGGAALDGYTF.

This rearrangement joins TRBV5-4 to TRBJ2-5; either TRBD1 or TRBD2 may supply D (5 bases each). The V gene lost 0 bases and the J gene lost 5 bases, with 8 bases spanning the gap. CDR1 is SGHNT, CDR2 YYREEE, per germline (reference sequence). The CDR3 extends over 13 amino acids. The CDR3 sequence: CASSLVGDETQYF. The DNA for the CDR3 is TGTGCCAGCAGCTTGGTGGGGGATGAGACCCAGTACTTC.

The rearrangement uses TRBV28 and TRBJ2-4; the match to TRBD1 covers 9 bases. The CDR3 runs to 16 residues. Germline V gene data show CDR1 as MDHEN and CDR2 as SYDVKM. Trimming removed 5 bases from V and 6 bases from J; junction bases left unmatched: 11. The CDR3 sequence: CASSMAAQGARNIQYF. For the CDR3, the DNA is TGTGCCAGCAGTATGGCCGCACAGGGGGCGAGAAACATTCAGTACTTC.

The chain recombines TRBV6-2 or TRBV6-3 with TRBJ1-2, with D possibly matching TRBD1 (6 bases). Germline V gene lookup returns CDR1 MNHEY and CDR2 SVGEGT. Trimming left V 6 bases short and J 1 base short, with 15 bases between. The CDR3 runs 15 residues. The CDR3 spells CASSSPGQINYGYTF. The DNA for the CDR3 is TGTGCCAGCAGCAGCCCTGGACAGATTAACTATGGCTACACCTTC.

V gene TRBV6-1 combines with J gene TRBJ2-3; 13 bases align to TRBD2. This CDR3 spans 16 amino acids. V lost 4 bases to trimming and J lost 3 bases; unmatched junction nucleotides: 4. The germline V gene encodes CDR1 MNHNS and CDR2 SASEGT. The DNA for the CDR3 is TGTGCCAGCAGTGCCCGGACTAGCGGGGGAACAGATACGCAGTATTTT. Amino acids: CASSARTSGGTDTQYF.

The chain has TRBV28 and TRBJ2-1; 14 bases are shared with TRBD2. Germline CDR1 MDHEN, CDR2 SYDVKM. The length of the CDR3 is 17 residues. With V trimmed by 5 bases and J by 6 bases, 9 bases remained unmatched. The CDR3 coding sequence is TGTGCCAGCAGTCGACCGGGACTAGCGGGGGACGGCAATGAGCAGTTCTTC. Translating gives CASSRPGLAGDGNEQFF.

This chain uses TRBV29-1 with TRBJ1-1; D unresolved. This CDR3 region has 14 residues. Per germline, CDR1 SQVTM and CDR2 ANQGSEA. The ends were cut back, 1 base at V and 4 bases at J, with 13 bases in the middle. The CDR3 sequence: CSVEAEAWSTEAFF. The CDR3 DNA sequence: TGCAGCGTTGAAGCCGAGGCCTGGAGCACTGAAGCTTTCTTT.

The chain links TRBV23-1 to TRBJ2-6; perhaps D is TRBD1 or TRBD2 (5 bases each). TRBV23-1 falls under the ORF class, with uncertain function. The CDR3 totals 15 residues. V gave up 4 bases and J gave up 2 bases, with 9 bases separating them. CDR3 sequence: CASSRQGAGANVLTF. Here the CDR3 DNA reads TGCGCCAGCAGTCGGCAGGGAGCTGGGGCCAACGTCCTGACTTTC.

This clonotype was observed a single time. Here the CDR3 reads CASSQGGTTWQFF. The CDR3 nucleotides are TGTGCCAGCAGCCAAGGTGGGACAACTTGGCAGTTCTTC. The rearrangement uses TRBV4-2 and TRBJ2-1; TRBD1 is a possible D gene (6 bases). Germline V gene lookup returns CDR1 LGHNA and CDR2 YNFKEQ. The CDR3 consists of 13 residues. V lost 1 base, J lost 12 bases, and 13 bases lay in between.

This clonotype was picked up one time. The CDR3 nucleotides read TGCGCCAGCAGCTTGGCCGGGGGACAGGCAACTGAAGCTTTCTTT. Protein sequence: CASSLAGGQATEAFF. V usage is TRBV5-1 and J usage is TRBJ1-1; 8 bases map to TRBD1. V lost 0 bases to trimming and J lost 5 bases; unmatched junction nucleotides: 6. CDR1 SGHRS and CDR2 YFSETQ come from the germline V gene. CDR3 length: 15 amino acids.

The V gene is TRBV6-5, the J gene TRBJ2-5; TRBD2 is a possible D gene (6 bases). Trimming pared 4 bases from V and 9 bases from J, leaving 15 bases between. Germline CDR1 reads MNHEY; CDR2 reads SVGAGI. CDR3 length: 13 residues. This CDR3 is CASSSPGVRAQYF. The CDR3 region has the DNA TGTGCCAGCAGTTCGCCGGGAGTGAGGGCCCAGTACTTC.

The V gene is TRBV7-2, the J gene TRBJ2-7; possibly TRBD1 for D (5 bases). V was cut by 6 bases and J by 2 bases, with 11 bases left in between. The CDR3 contains 13 residues. In germline, CDR1 is SGHTA, CDR2 FQGNSA. The CDR3: CASRLTATYEQYF. The CDR3 DNA reads as TGTGCCAGCAGGCTGACAGCCACCTACGAGCAGTACTTC.

The chain carries TRBV12-3 or TRBV12-4 and TRBJ2-1; the match to TRBD1 covers 7 bases. V lost 6 bases, J lost 3 bases, and 5 bases stayed unmatched. CDR3 size: 14 residues. CDR3 in DNA: TGTGCCAGCAGCTCGACAGGGAGCTACAATGAGCAGTTCTTC. The encoded protein is CASSSTGSYNEQFF.

The chain combines TRBV4-2 with TRBJ2-1, with TRBD1 matching over 9 bases. Germline CDR1 and CDR2: LGHNA and YNFKEQ. The junction had 1 base not matched to a gene; V was cut back by 0 bases and J by 1 base. The CDR3 contains 16 residues. Written as DNA, the CDR3 is TGTGCCAGCAGCCAAGACGGGACAGGGTCCTACAATGAGCAGTTCTTC. The encoded protein is CASSQDGTGSYNEQFF.

The chain couples TRBV18 to TRBJ1-1; maybe TRBD1 (6 bases). From germline, CDR1 is KGHSH and CDR2 LQKENI. V was cut by 6 bases and J by 7 bases, with 18 bases left in between. The CDR3 contains 14 residues. This CDR3 is CASSDSVNGFEAFF. The DNA of the CDR3 is TGTGCCAGCTCGGACAGCGTGAACGGATTTGAAGCTTTCTTT.

This chain links TRBV5-1 with TRBJ1-5; the match to TRBD1 covers 8 bases. The CDR3 runs to 15 residues. Germline assignment: CDR1 SGHRS and CDR2 YFSETQ. The junction had 8 bases not matched to a gene; V was cut back by 0 bases and J by 9 bases. The CDR3 spells CASSLDRDRSSPQHF. DNA for the CDR3: TGCGCCAGCAGCTTGGATAGGGACAGGAGCTCGCCCCAGCATTTT.

In nucleotides, the CDR3 is TGTGCCAGCAGGGGACAAGGGGGAGCCTATGGCTACACCTTC. Encoded protein: CASRGQGGAYGYTF. The gene calls are TRBV27 and TRBJ1-2; weak D call: TRBD1 (6 bases). The germline V and J ends were trimmed by 6 bases and 4 bases, with 15 bases remaining between them. This CDR3 has 14 amino acids. CDR1 is MNHEY, CDR2 SMNVEV, per germline (reference sequence).